One sample yielded the 29 T cell receptor beta chains listed below, sequenced in a study of memory CD4+ T cells and cytomegalovirus serostatus (dated by TCRdb to 2018 to 2020). Library preparation employed the immunoSEQ multiplex PCR assay. The table was pulled from immuneACCESS by TCRdb, which kept in-frame rearrangements only. Such tables lose some clones; where checked, under half of the loss comes from unresolved V genes, and the rest has no known cause. This sample gives 80,000 or so clones in total; approximately 78% of them show up just once. Clones ranked in the top ten supply around 2.6% of the sample. A FACSAria II was used to sort memory CD4+ T cells, defined as single viable CD3+CD4+CD8-CD45RO+ cells. The source material was memory CD4+ T cells from blood. The receptors come from an adult in good health and CMV-seropositive.

J is TRBJ1-1 and V is TRBV5-1; 9 bases are shared with TRBD1. The CDR3 runs 14 residues. Germline V gene lookup returns CDR1 SGHRS and CDR2 YFSETQ. V dropped 2 bases and J dropped 11; count of bases not matched to a gene: 10. The CDR3 DNA is TGCGCCAGCAGCTTACCGGGACAGGGATCGCGGGCTTTCTTT. Residues: CASSLPGQGSRAFF.

The chain carries TRBV5-4 and TRBJ1-3; tentatively, D is TRBD1 (5 bases). Germline CDR1 is SGHNT and CDR2 is YYREEE (reference sequence). Trimming cost V 1 base and J 0 bases, with 11 bases left between them. The CDR3 totals 16 residues. CDR3 DNA sequence: TGTGCCAGCAGCTTGAAAGGGGATTTCTCTGGAAACACCATATATTTT. Protein product: CASSLKGDFSGNTIYF.

The rearrangement joins TRBV9 to TRBJ2-2, with a possible D match to TRBD2 (5 bases). Trimming took 4 bases from V and 5 from J, leaving 18 bases between them. This CDR3 is built from 16 residues. Germline CDR1 and CDR2: SGDLS and YYNGEE. The CDR3 DNA follows: TGTGCCAGCAGCCCTTCTAGCCCTCCTTCAACCGGGGAGCTGTTTTTT. Amino acid sequence: CASSPSSPPSTGELFF.

The chain couples TRBV28 to TRBJ1-2, with 7 positions matching TRBD1. Germline V gene sequence: CDR1 MDHEN, CDR2 SYDVKM. V lost 8 bases to trimming and J lost 4 bases; unmatched junction nucleotides: 4. The CDR3 loop spans 12 amino acids. The CDR3 coding sequence is TGTGCCAGCTGGGACAGCCTCTATGGCTACACCTTC. This codes for CASWDSLYGYTF.

This clone was observed once. The CDR3 region is CASTLWTGEITGELFF. DNA of the CDR3: TGTGCCAGCACCCTCTGGACAGGGGAAATCACCGGGGAGCTGTTTTTT. J is TRBJ2-2 and V is TRBV2, with 9 bases matching TRBD1. Germline assignment: CDR1 SNHLY and CDR2 FYNNEI. This CDR3 has 16 amino acids. V shed 7 bases, J shed 4 bases, and the junction held 10 bases outside the gene matches.

This clone was picked up a small number of times. This chain connects TRBV5-5 to TRBJ1-4, with D tentatively TRBD1 (5 bases). The CDR3 runs 16 residues. Germline V gene lookup returns CDR1 SGHKS and CDR2 YYEKEE (reference sequence). V gave up 4 bases and J gave up 0 bases, with 13 bases separating them. The CDR3, as DNA: TGTGCCAGCAGCCTCGGGACTCCGGCAACTAATGAAAAACTGTTTTTT. Residues: CASSLGTPATNEKLFF.

The V and J genes are TRBV5-4 and TRBJ2-3; no clear D gene. Trimming took 4 bases from V and 0 from J, leaving 3 bases between them. CDR3 size: 12 residues. CDR1 is SGHNT, CDR2 YYREEE, per germline (reference sequence). The CDR3 nucleotides are TGTGCCAGCAGCGGAAGCACAGATACGCAGTATTTT. It codes for CASSGSTDTQYF.

This chain links TRBV6-6 with TRBJ2-7; D gene unclear. Per the germline V gene, CDR1 is MNHNY and CDR2 is SVGAGI (reference sequence). The germline V and J ends were trimmed by 3 bases and 3 bases, with 9 bases remaining between them. There are 13 residues in the CDR3. CDR3: CASSYLALYEQYV. The CDR3 region has the DNA TGTGCCAGCAGTTATTTGGCCCTCTACGAGCAGTACGTC.

This chain joins TRBV7-9 and TRBJ2-3; D remains ambiguous. This CDR3 has 10 residues. Trimming stripped 6 bases from V and 6 bases from J, with 4 bases between. CDR1 and CDR2 (germline): SEHNR, FQNEAQ (reference sequence). The CDR3 spells CASRGDTQYF. In DNA, the CDR3 is TGTGCCAGCAGGGGCGATACGCAGTATTTT.

CDR3 sequence: CAISDKADPNTGELFF. DNA for the CDR3: TGTGCCATCAGTGACAAGGCAGACCCGAACACCGGGGAGCTGTTTTTT. The chain is built from TRBV10-3 and TRBJ2-2, with D unresolved. The CDR3 sequence is 16 residues long. Trimming removed 3 bases from V and 0 bases from J, with 11 bases in between. CDR1 is ENHRY and CDR2 is SYGVKD in the germline V gene.

This clone showed up just a few times. This chain uses TRBV7-2 with TRBJ2-7; no clear D gene. This CDR3 comprises 14 residues. The V gene lost 5 bases and the J gene lost 0 bases, with 11 bases spanning the gap. Germline V CDR1 and CDR2: SGHTA, FQGNSA. For the CDR3, the DNA is TGTGCCAGCAGCCTCACAAGGAGCTCCTACGAGCAGTACGTC. This sequence encodes CASSLTRSSYEQYV.

The V and J genes are TRBV25-1 and TRBJ2-5, with D possibly being TRBD2 (6 bases). The CDR3 has 13 amino acids. Germline CDR1 and CDR2: MGHDK and SYGVNS. The ends were cut back, 3 bases at V and 4 bases at J, with 9 bases in the middle. In DNA form, the CDR3 reads TGTGCCAGCAGTGATCAGGGAGGAGAGACCCAGTACTTC. It yields the protein CASSDQGGETQYF.

Worth noting for this clone: An end of the junction does not agree with germline; a read error may underlie this. The chain employs TRBV2 and TRBJ2-1; tentative D call: TRBD2 (6 bases). Germline values: CDR1 SNHLY, CDR2 FYNNEI. The CDR3 contains 12 residues. The CDR3 loop reads CASRSSGSIEIF. The CDR3 coding sequence is TGTGCCAGCAGGAGTAGCGGTTCCATCGAGATCTTC.

The chain links TRBV4-1 to TRBJ2-3, with 16 bases lining up with TRBD2. Germline values: CDR1 MGHRA, CDR2 YSYEKL. This CDR3 comprises 17 residues. V gave up 0 bases and J gave up 10 bases; unmatched junction bases: 7. In DNA, the CDR3 is TGCGCCAGCAGCCAAGATAAAGGGACTAGCGGGAGGGTTGCGCAGTATTTT. Translated: CASSQDKGTSGRVAQYF.

This sequence joins TRBV27 and TRBJ1-1; possibly TRBD1 for D (6 bases). This CDR3 is built from 16 residues. Trimming removed 7 bases at V and 4 bases at J, with 22 bases between. Germline CDR1 reads MNHEY; CDR2 reads SMNVEV (reference sequence). CDR3 residues: CASNYPDRREGTEAFF. CDR3 nucleotides: TGTGCCAGCAATTACCCGGACAGACGGGAGGGCACTGAAGCTTTCTTT.

V and J are TRBV5-8 and TRBJ1-2, with D perhaps TRBD1 (6 bases). Trimming left V 4 bases short and J 5 bases short, with 15 bases between. CDR3 length: 14 amino acids. CDR1 SGHTS and CDR2 YDEGEE come from the germline V gene. The CDR3 protein is CASSGYRERYGYTF. In DNA form, the CDR3 reads TGTGCCAGCAGCGGATACAGGGAGAGGTATGGCTACACCTTC.

The rearrangement joins TRBV7-2 to TRBJ2-1; no definite D call. The V end was cut by 3 bases, the J end by 7 bases, with 7 bases between. Looked up from germline, CDR1 is SGHTA and CDR2 is FQGNSA. The CDR3 is 12 residues long. As DNA, the CDR3 is TGTGCCAGCAGCTTGAGGCGGAATGAGCAGTTCTTC. It translates to CASSLRRNEQFF.

The chain joins TRBV5-4 to TRBJ2-3; 13 nucleotides align to TRBD2. With 4 bases clipped from V and 0 bases from J, the junction kept 2 bases outside the gene matches. The CDR3 spans 16 residues. In germline, CDR1 is SGHNT, CDR2 YYREEE (reference sequence). CDR3 loop: CASSTGLAGSTDTQYF. CDR3 DNA sequence: TGTGCCAGCAGCACGGGACTAGCGGGGAGCACAGATACGCAGTATTTT.

V gene TRBV7-2 combines with J gene TRBJ1-3, with a weak D call TRBD1 (5 bases). CDR1 is SGHTA and CDR2 is FQGNSA in the germline V gene. The V and J ends lost 1 base and 1 base respectively, with 11 bases between them. The CDR3 has 16 residues. The CDR3 DNA sequence: TGTGCCAGCAGCTTAGATTCTGGGGGTTCTGGAAACACCATATATTTT. Residues: CASSLDSGGSGNTIYF.

The chain couples TRBV27 to TRBJ1-6; D is possibly TRBD1 (6 bases). Germline V gives CDR1 MNHEY, CDR2 SMNVEV (reference sequence). This CDR3 comprises 14 residues. V was shortened by 6 bases and J by 7 bases, with 13 bases between the two germline ends. CDR3 sequence reads: CASRGASWNSPLHF. The DNA for the CDR3 is TGTGCCAGCAGGGGGGCCAGTTGGAATTCACCCCTCCACTTT.

The chain is built from TRBV19 and TRBJ1-5; 7 bases map to TRBD1. V dropped 5 bases and J dropped 6; count of bases not matched to a gene: 7. This CDR3 region has 14 residues. The germline gives CDR1 LNHDA, CDR2 SQIVND (reference sequence). The CDR3 DNA is TGTGCCAGTAGTTACAGGGGACGGATTCAGCCCCAGCATTTT. It translates to CASSYRGRIQPQHF.

CDR3 coding DNA: TGTGCCAGCACGAGGGGTAATCAGCCCCAGCATTTT. Protein: CASTRGNQPQHF. The V gene is TRBV6-6, the J gene TRBJ1-5; perhaps TRBD1 as D (5 bases). Germline lookup yields CDR1 MNHNY and CDR2 SVGAGI (reference sequence). The CDR3 totals 12 residues. V lost 7 bases, J lost 4 bases, and 8 bases lay in between.

This clone was seen a few times. The chain carries TRBV7-9 and TRBJ2-1; 12 nucleotides align to TRBD2. Germline lookup yields CDR1 SEHNR and CDR2 FQNEAQ (reference sequence). The J segment lost 7 bases and the V segment lost 5 bases, leaving 9 bases of the junction unmatched. The CDR3 runs 16 residues. CDR3 in amino acids: CASSQTGTSGFNEQFF. In nucleotides, the CDR3 is TGTGCCAGCAGCCAAACCGGGACTAGCGGGTTTAATGAGCAGTTCTTC.

The chain has TRBV19 and TRBJ1-5; 10 bases match TRBD1. This CDR3 has 16 amino acids. V lost 5 bases and J lost 5; bases outside the gene matches: 9. CDR1 is LNHDA, CDR2 SQIVND, per germline (reference sequence). The CDR3 nucleotides are TGTGCCAGTAGTTCCGACAGGGGGCGTCGTCATCAGCCCCAGCATTTT. Translation gives CASSSDRGRRHQPQHF.

This clone was counted a single time. The chain carries TRBV28 and TRBJ2-1; D tentatively reads TRBD1 or TRBD2 (6 bases each). V lost 11 bases and J lost 5, with 22 bases in between. This CDR3 has 15 amino acids. Germline CDR1 and CDR2: MDHEN and SYDVKM. The CDR3 coding sequence is TGTGCCGGTGGGGAGCCGGGGGCCGTACACAATGAGCAGTTCTTC. This gives the protein CAGGEPGAVHNEQFF.

V is TRBV27 and J is TRBJ1-3; 9 bases are shared with TRBD1. Germline CDR1 and CDR2: MNHEY and SMNVEV (reference sequence). The CDR3 length is 19 residues. With 4 bases clipped from V and 1 base from J, the junction kept 14 bases outside the gene matches. CDR3 nucleotide sequence: TGTGCCAGCAGTTCGGGCGGGACAGGGCCTCTTGGGTCTGGAAACACCATATATTTT. Translating it yields CASSSGGTGPLGSGNTIYF.

The gene calls are TRBV29-1 and TRBJ1-4; no firm D call. V was trimmed by 1 base and J by 8 bases, leaving 14 bases between them. Per germline, CDR1 SQVTM and CDR2 ANQGSEA. This CDR3 has 14 residues. The CDR3 loop reads CSVEAMAAEEKLFF. The CDR3, as DNA: TGCAGCGTTGAAGCGATGGCCGCCGAAGAAAAACTGTTTTTT.

In this sample, this clone turned up a few times. V gene TRBV7-2 combines with J gene TRBJ1-1; a weak D match, TRBD1 (5 bases). This CDR3 has 15 amino acids. Between the trimmed V and J ends, which lost 1 base and 6 bases, there was a span of 15 bases. Germline lookup yields CDR1 SGHTA and CDR2 FQGNSA. CDR3 DNA sequence: TGTGCCAGCAGCTTAGTTCAGGGTTTAGGACCTGAAGCTTTCTTT. Translating it yields CASSLVQGLGPEAFF.

The V and J genes are TRBV30 and TRBJ2-7; 10 positions match TRBD2. Germline V lookup: CDR1 GTSNPN, CDR2 SVGIG (reference sequence). The CDR3 totals 13 residues. The junction had 8 bases not matched to a gene; V was cut back by 4 bases and J by 8 bases. The CDR3 DNA reads TGTGCCTGGACACTTCCGGGACTAGCGAAGCAGTACGTC. Amino acids: CAWTLPGLAKQYV.